The 22 T cell receptor beta chains below come from one sample, sequenced in a study of blood T cells in healthy people across ages (dated by TCRdb to about 2015). To prepare the library, 5' RACE was applied. The sequencer was an Illumina HiSeq 2500. A second 7 to 11 cycle PCR used a sample-barcoded 5' primer and a J-beta primer mix. The public sequencing data were trimmed at Q25 with fastp and processed into clonotypes with MiXCR by TCRdb, which kept only in-frame beta chains. Entries that share a CDR3 protein sequence are merged under the most common genes and DNA. This sample comprises about 1.6 million distinct CDR3 sequences, roughly 30% of them detected only once. The ten largest clones take up approximately 10% of the sample. The sequenced material came from blood. These receptors originate from a woman younger than 45 in good health.

This clonotype was detected only a few times. V and J are TRBV7-3 and TRBJ2-5; TRBD2 matches 7 bases. Trimming cost V 5 bases and J 5 bases; bases outside gene matches: 11. This CDR3 has 15 residues. Germline assignment: CDR1 SGHTA and CDR2 FQGTGA. The CDR3 spells CASSPGGTNWETQYF. The CDR3 bases are TGTGCCAGCAGCCCCGGGGGGACCAATTGGGAGACCCAGTACTTC.

The sample holds a few counts of this clonotype. This sequence joins TRBV20-1 and TRBJ2-1; 8 nucleotides line up with TRBD2. This CDR3 has 15 amino acids. The germline gives CDR1 DFQATT, CDR2 SNEGSKA (reference sequence). The V gene end was trimmed by 3 bases and the J gene end by 8 bases; junction bases not matched to a gene: 12. CDR3 protein: CSASMRLANGDEQFF. CDR3 bases: TGCAGTGCTAGTATGCGACTAGCGAATGGAGATGAGCAGTTCTTC.

This clonotype was counted between two and nine times. The V call is TRBV6-2 or TRBV6-3, the J call TRBJ1-1, with D unresolved. The germline V gene encodes CDR1 MNHEY and CDR2 SVGEGT. The V end was cut by 4 bases, the J end by 5 bases, with 14 bases between. The CDR3 is 14 amino acids. The CDR3 DNA reads as TGTGCCAGCAGTTCGTACACCGGGTGGACTGAAGCTTTCTTT. This codes for CASSSYTGWTEAFF.

V and J are TRBV29-1 and TRBJ1-1; 8 bases line up with TRBD1. This CDR3 contains 13 residues. The V segment lost 4 bases and the J segment 5 bases; nucleotides outside the gene matches: 6. Germline CDR1 is SQVTM and CDR2 is ANQGSEA. CDR3 nucleotides: TGCAGCGTTGCTCTTCGACAGGGGACTGAAGCTTTCTTT. Translating it yields CSVALRQGTEAFF.

This clonotype was detected only once. The rearrangement uses TRBV2 and TRBJ2-7; no reliable D call. Germline loops: CDR1 SNHLY, CDR2 FYNNEI. The CDR3 covers 13 residues. V was clipped by 5 bases and J by 0 bases, with 8 bases between them. The CDR3 loop reads CASSSPISYEQYF. In DNA, the CDR3 is TGTGCCAGCAGTTCACCCATCTCCTACGAGCAGTACTTC.

This clonotype was counted only a few times. V gene TRBV25-1 combines with J gene TRBJ2-3; D possibly matches TRBD1 or TRBD2 (5 bases each). Trimming stripped 2 bases from V and 4 bases from J, with 16 bases between. Looked up from germline, CDR1 is MGHDK and CDR2 is SYGVNS. This CDR3 has 16 amino acids. CDR3 sequence (DNA): TGTGCCAGCAGTGAAACCTGGGACCGGGCCCCAGATACGCAGTATTTT. This encodes CASSETWDRAPDTQYF.

In this sample, this clonotype turned up many times. The junction and the germline gene differ at one end; a read error may be behind it. The V and J genes are TRBV5-1 and TRBJ1-1; D unclear. CDR1 and CDR2 from the germline V gene are SGHRS and YFSETQ. The CDR3 is 13 amino acids. CDR3 sequence: CASSPSGGTEAFF. The CDR3 DNA is TGTGCCAGCAGCCCTTCGGGAGGCACTGAAGCTTTCTTT.

This clonotype was counted at least ten times. The chain is built from TRBV9 and TRBJ2-7; D may match TRBD1 or TRBD2 (5 bases each). The length of the CDR3 is 13 residues. Trimming removed 0 bases at V and 5 bases at J, with 9 bases between. Germline V gene sequence: CDR1 SGDLS, CDR2 YYNGEE. As DNA, the CDR3 is TGTGCCAGCAGCGTAGGAGGGACCGACGAGCAGTACTTC. It translates to CASSVGGTDEQYF.

This clonotype was found a few times. The chain is built from TRBV4-2 and TRBJ2-3; 16 positions match TRBD2. Germline lookup yields CDR1 LGHNA and CDR2 YNFKEQ. V trimming: 1 base; J trimming: 2 bases; junction bases outside the gene matches: 6. CDR3 length: 19 amino acids. CDR3 residues: CASSQAGTSGRGFTDTQYF. DNA for the CDR3: TGTGCCAGCAGCCAAGCTGGGACTAGCGGGAGGGGATTCACAGATACGCAGTATTTT.

At least ten counts were recorded for this clonotype. The V and J genes are TRBV29-1 and TRBJ2-1, with D hard to call. Trimming removed 0 bases at V and 15 bases at J, with 3 bases between. This CDR3 spans 8 amino acids. Germline CDR1 and CDR2: SQVTM and ANQGSEA. The CDR3 loop is CSVEDMFF. The CDR3 coding sequence is TGCAGCGTTGAAGATATGTTCTTC.

Turning to this clonotype: This may come from a read error, since a much larger clone is one base off. The chain's CDR3 is CASSSRMYSYNGQFF. The CDR3 DNA is TGTGCCAGCAGTTCTAGGATGTACTCCTACAATGGGCAGTTCTTC. V usage is TRBV27 and J usage is TRBJ2-1; D unresolved. This CDR3 has 15 residues. Germline loops: CDR1 MNHEY, CDR2 SMNVEV (reference sequence).

The chain combines TRBV24-1 with TRBJ2-1, with unresolved D. Germline assignment: CDR1 KGHDR and CDR2 SFDVKD. The CDR3 contains 15 residues. Trimming removed 5 bases from V and 4 bases from J, with 14 bases in between. The CDR3 protein is CATSGGTEAYNEQFF. Written as DNA, the CDR3 is TGTGCCACCAGTGGCGGCACAGAGGCTTACAATGAGCAGTTCTTC.

The chain uses TRBV7-8 and TRBJ2-7; 13 positions agree with TRBD2. Per germline, CDR1 SGHVS and CDR2 FQNEAQ. Trimming at V came to 3 bases and at J to 1 base, leaving 9 bases not matched to a gene. The CDR3 totals 18 residues. The DNA for the CDR3 is TGTGCCAGCAGCTTCCGGACTAGCGGGGGACCAAATTCCTACGAGCAGTACTTC. Protein: CASSFRTSGGPNSYEQYF.

A few counts support this clonotype. This chain links TRBV6-1 with TRBJ2-1; 8 bases line up with TRBD1. Germline values: CDR1 MNHNS, CDR2 SASEGT. V shed 8 bases, J shed 7 bases, and the junction held 10 bases outside the gene matches. The CDR3 sequence is 14 residues long. The DNA of the CDR3 is TGTGCCAGCTTACGGACAGGGTTGAGAAATGAGCAGTTCTTC. It specifies CASLRTGLRNEQFF.

This clonotype was picked up a small number of times. V and J are TRBV6-5 and TRBJ2-3, with 7 bases fitting TRBD1. The CDR3 has 15 residues. Unmatched junction bases numbered 8, after V lost 4 bases and J lost 4 bases. Germline lookup yields CDR1 MNHEY and CDR2 SVGAGI. The CDR3 loop is CASSLDLRGPDTQYF. The CDR3 DNA sequence: TGTGCCAGCAGTTTAGACCTTAGGGGGCCAGATACGCAGTATTTT.

Many counts were recorded for this clonotype. The chain combines TRBV6-1 with TRBJ2-5, with D unresolved. Germline V CDR1 and CDR2: MNHNS, SASEGT. The CDR3 contains 15 residues. V lost 3 bases to trimming and J lost 5 bases, with 16 bases between them. The CDR3 loop reads CASSDGRSFTETQYF. Written as DNA, the CDR3 is TGTGCCAGCAGTGACGGCCGTAGCTTCACGGAGACCCAGTACTTC.

The sample holds a few counts of this clonotype. V usage is TRBV15 and J usage is TRBJ2-1; the D gene is possibly TRBD2 (5 bases). This CDR3 has 15 amino acids. Germline loops: CDR1 LNHNV, CDR2 YYDKDF (reference sequence). Deletions cut 1 base from V and 5 bases from J, with 12 bases between. The CDR3 spells CATSRGGKGHNEQFF. The CDR3 coding sequence is TGTGCCACCAGCAGAGGAGGGAAAGGGCACAATGAGCAGTTCTTC.

Comment on this clonotype: A much larger clonotype is one base distant, so this may be a read error. The chain is built from TRBV29-1 and TRBJ2-4, with no clear D. Trimming stripped 6 bases from V and 0 bases from J, with 9 bases between. Germline-derived CDR1 and CDR2 are SQVTM and ANQGSEA. The CDR3 loop spans 13 amino acids. CDR3 loop: CSVQDVAKNIQYF. For the CDR3, the DNA is TGCAGCGTCCAGGACGTAGCCAAAAACATTCAGTACTTC.

The J gene is TRBJ2-7, the V gene TRBV20-1; possible D gene TRBD2, 5 bases. There are 13 residues in the CDR3. V shed 6 bases and J shed 2 bases, with 14 bases lying between them. From germline, CDR1 is DFQATT and CDR2 SNEGSKA (reference sequence). CDR3 sequence (DNA): TGCAGTGCCCCGGTGCGGGCTACCTACGAGCAGTACTTC. Translating it yields CSAPVRATYEQYF.

V and J are TRBV10-1 and TRBJ1-6; D might be TRBD1 (6 bases). CDR1 and CDR2 (germline): WNHNN, SYGVQD (reference sequence). The V end was cut by 2 bases, the J end by 11 bases, with 13 bases between. This CDR3 comprises 14 residues. In nucleotides, the CDR3 is TGCGCCAGCAGTGAGAACAGGGAGGGCCCACCCCTCCACTTT. As protein: CASSENREGPPLHF.

In its sample, this clonotype was seen a few times. V gene TRBV5-1 combines with J gene TRBJ2-7; D remains unclear. V was pared by 3 bases and J by 6 bases, with 13 bases between. CDR1 and CDR2 from the germline V gene are SGHRS and YFSETQ. The length of the CDR3 is 13 residues. CDR3 sequence (DNA): TGCGCCAGCAGCTCCACTGGCCCTTCCGAGCAGTACTTC. This codes for CASSSTGPSEQYF.

The genes are TRBV6-1 and TRBJ2-2; 10 positions match TRBD2. J was trimmed by 6 bases and V by 7 bases; bases with no gene match: 11. The germline CDR1 and CDR2 sequences are MNHNS and SASEGT. The CDR3 is 16 residues long. The CDR3 sequence is CASKAASGRTAGELFF. Here the CDR3 DNA reads TGTGCCAGCAAGGCGGCTAGCGGGAGAACCGCCGGGGAGCTGTTTTTT.